Listed below are T cell receptor beta chains from one sample, sequenced in a study of CXCR3-negative and CXCR3-positive naive CD8 T cells. TCRdb re-analyzed the 5' RACE reads; it lists each CDR3 protein once, without DNA. Its table lists 84,000 or so distinct CDR3 sequences. The sequencing input was naive CXCR3- CD8+ T cells from blood. Receptor source: a human donor in good health. Some clones in this sample may be carry-over from other donors' samples. CDR3s include the opening cysteine and the closing phenylalanine or tryptophan.

v_call,j_call,cdr3_aa
TRBV28,TRBJ2-7,CASSRGTGEYEQYF
TRBV4-3,TRBJ2-7,CASSQDPAGPSYEQYF
TRBV7-2,TRBJ2-5,CASSWAVPETQYF
TRBV27,TRBJ2-5,CASSFQETQYF
TRBV29-1,TRBJ1-1,CSSTGGMNTEAFF
TRBV7-9,TRBJ2-3,CASSLARGTDADTQYF
TRBV29-1,TRBJ2-2,CSVERTTGGAVIDTGELFF
TRBV19,TRBJ2-5,CASMGYQETQYF
TRBV29-1,TRBJ1-1,CSVDFGDRFVLNTEAFF
TRBV5-6,TRBJ2-2,CASSLAGVGNGELFF
TRBV28,TRBJ2-1,CASSLFRSTYNEQFF
TRBV12-3/TRBV12-4,TRBJ2-3,CASSSPGTSTDTQYF
TRBV7-6,TRBJ2-2,CASSLASIGELFF
TRBV3-1,TRBJ2-2,CASSQTGTGELFF
TRBV27,TRBJ1-1,CASSFTGGNTEAFF
TRBV6-4,TRBJ2-1,CASSDRLAGGLFF